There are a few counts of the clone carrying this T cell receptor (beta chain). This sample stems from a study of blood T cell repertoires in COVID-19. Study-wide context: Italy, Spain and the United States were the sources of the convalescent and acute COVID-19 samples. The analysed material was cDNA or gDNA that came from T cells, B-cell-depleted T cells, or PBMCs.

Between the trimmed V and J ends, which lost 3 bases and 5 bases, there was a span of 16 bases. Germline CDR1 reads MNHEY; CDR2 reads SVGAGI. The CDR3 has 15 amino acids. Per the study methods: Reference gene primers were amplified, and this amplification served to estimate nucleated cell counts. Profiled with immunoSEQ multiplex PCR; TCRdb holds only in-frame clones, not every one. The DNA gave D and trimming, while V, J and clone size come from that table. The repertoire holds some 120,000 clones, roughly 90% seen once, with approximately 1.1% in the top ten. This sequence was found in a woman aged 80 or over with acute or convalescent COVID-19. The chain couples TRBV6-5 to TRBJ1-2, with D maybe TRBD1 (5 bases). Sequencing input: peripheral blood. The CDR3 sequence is CASSYNFGGAYGYTF. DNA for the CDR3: TGTGCCAGCAGTTATAATTTCGGTGGGGCGTATGGCTACACCTTC.